This T cell receptor (beta chain) was sequenced during a study of blood T cell repertoires in COVID-19. Study context: COVID-19 samples, acute and convalescent, were from the United States, Italy and Spain. From T cells, B-cell-depleted T cells, or PBMCs came the material, which was cDNA or gDNA.

The CDR3 has 16 residues. J lost 6 bases, V lost 6 bases, and 8 bases had no gene match. CDR1 and CDR2 from the germline V gene are LGHNA and YNFKEQ. Source study methods: The authors estimated nucleated cell counts from reference gene primer amplification. TCRdb's table, derived via immunoSEQ multiplex PCR, lists solely in-frame clones and lacks some. V, J and clone size reflect that table, while D and trimming were determined from the DNA. This table holds fewer than 45,000 clones, 80% found once. Material: peripheral blood. The rearrangement uses TRBV4-2 and TRBJ2-1; 13 nucleotides align to TRBD2. The TCR originated in a man in his 70s with acute or convalescent COVID-19. Here the CDR3 reads CASSLETSGGANEQFF. The CDR3 nucleotides are TGTGCCAGCAGTCTCGAAACTAGCGGGGGGGCCAATGAGCAGTTCTTC.